Listed here are 10 T cell receptor beta chains from one sample, sequenced in a study of blood T cells in healthy people across ages. The authors ran a second PCR of about 7 to 12 cycles using a sample-barcoded 5' primer and a J-beta primer mix. One entry per CDR3 protein, called by TCRdb with MiXCR from the 5' RACE reads. This table has approximately 730,000 distinct CDR3 sequences, about 53% appearing once. The sample comprised blood. These receptors all stem from a man older than 75 in good health.

V usage is TRBV3-1 and J usage is TRBJ1-5; TRBD1 matches at 8 bases. Unmatched junction bases numbered 2, after V lost 0 bases and J lost 4 bases. Germline CDR1 is LGHDT and CDR2 is YNNKEL (reference sequence). The CDR3 sequence is 15 residues long. CDR3 protein: CASSQDRGRNQPQHF. As DNA, the CDR3 is TGTGCCAGCAGCCAAGACAGGGGGCGAAATCAGCCCCAGCATTTT.

This chain joins TRBV6-6 and TRBJ1-1, with 10 bases matching TRBD1. The CDR3 sequence is 14 residues long. Trimming removed 6 bases from V and 3 bases from J; junction bases left unmatched: 4. Germline values: CDR1 MNHNY, CDR2 SVGAGI (reference sequence). This CDR3 reads CASRTGGRDTEAFF. CDR3 coding DNA: TGTGCCAGCAGGACAGGGGGCAGGGACACTGAAGCTTTCTTT.

Here the CDR3 reads CASSLYPAGYEQYF. Here the CDR3 DNA reads TGTGCCAGCAGTTTATACCCAGCAGGTTACGAGCAGTACTTC. The chain uses TRBV28 and TRBJ2-7; D not resolved. V lost 1 base to trimming and J lost 4 bases, with 11 bases between them. The germline gives CDR1 MDHEN, CDR2 SYDVKM. This CDR3 has 14 amino acids.

This chain links TRBV29-1 with TRBJ2-7; D call uncertain. The germline V gene encodes CDR1 SQVTM and CDR2 ANQGSEA. Trimming pared 6 bases from V and 4 bases from J, leaving 10 bases between. This CDR3 contains 11 residues. The chain's CDR3 is CSVRQDYEQYF. CDR3 in DNA: TGCAGCGTCAGGCAGGATTACGAGCAGTACTTC.

This clonotype has only a few counts. The rearrangement uses TRBV15 and TRBJ2-1, with a weak D call TRBD2 (5 bases). CDR3 length: 14 amino acids. CDR1 and CDR2 (germline): LNHNV, YYDKDF (reference sequence). V lost 0 bases and J lost 8, with 11 bases in between. This CDR3 reads CATSRDRIGDEQFF. CDR3 coding DNA: TGTGCCACCAGCAGAGATCGAATCGGGGATGAGCAGTTCTTC. The full variable domain, completed using reference TRBV15 and TRBJ2-1, is DAMVIQNPRYQVTQFGKPVTLSCSQTLNHNVMYWYQQKSSQAPKLLFHYYDKDFNNEADTPDNFQSRRPNTSFCFLDIRSPGLGDTAMYLCATSRDRIGDEQFFGPGTRLTVL.

This chain joins TRBV20-1 and TRBJ2-4; tentatively, D is TRBD1 or TRBD2 (6 bases each). The CDR3 sequence is 13 residues long. Looked up from germline, CDR1 is DFQATT and CDR2 is SNEGSKA (reference sequence). V lost 2 bases to trimming and J lost 13 bases, with 18 bases between them. This CDR3 is CSARPPGAREQYF. The CDR3 DNA follows: TGCAGTGCTAGACCCCCGGGGGCGAGGGAGCAGTACTTC.

This clonotype was seen once. The chain joins TRBV2 to TRBJ2-1, with D possibly matching TRBD2 (5 bases). Trimming took off 7 bases at V and 8 bases at J, with 21 bases between the two ends. This CDR3 region has 15 residues. Germline V gene lookup returns CDR1 SNHLY and CDR2 FYNNEI. The CDR3 spells CASKKGAGGFDEQFF. The CDR3 coding sequence is TGTGCCAGCAAAAAAGGCGCGGGTGGTTTCGATGAGCAGTTCTTC.

This clonotype was seen a handful of times. The chain joins TRBV20-1 to TRBJ2-5, with 8 nucleotides matching TRBD1. The trim removed 0 bases at V and 4 bases at J, leaving 10 bases unmatched. The length of the CDR3 is 16 residues. Germline CDR1 reads DFQATT; CDR2 reads SNEGSKA (reference sequence). The CDR3 is CSARDRWQGARETQYF. The DNA of the CDR3 is TGCAGTGCTAGAGATCGGTGGCAGGGGGCGCGAGAGACCCAGTACTTC.

The genes are TRBV20-1 and TRBJ2-1; 10 nucleotides align to TRBD1. The CDR3 is 15 amino acids. The junction had 7 bases not matched to a gene; V was cut back by 3 bases and J by 5 bases. The germline gives CDR1 DFQATT, CDR2 SNEGSKA (reference sequence). The CDR3 protein is CSASTRQGANNEQFF. CDR3 sequence (DNA): TGCAGTGCTAGCACCCGACAGGGGGCGAACAATGAGCAGTTCTTC.

The chain couples TRBV29-1 to TRBJ1-2; TRBD1 matches at 9 bases. Germline V gives CDR1 SQVTM, CDR2 ANQGSEA. The ends lost 6 bases at V and 5 bases at J; junction bases unmatched: 7. The CDR3 sequence is 13 residues long. In DNA form, the CDR3 reads TGCAGCGTCGAGGGACAGGGATGGTATGGCTACACCTTC. Translating it yields CSVEGQGWYGYTF.